The rows below give T cell receptor beta chains drawn from one sample of a study of regulatory T cells in long-lasting Graves disease. TCRdb re-called the multiplex PCR reads with MiXCR, one entry per CDR3 protein. The sample records 600,000 to 800,000 distinct CDR3 sequences, 30% being singletons. Sequencing used peripheral blood mononuclear cells (PBMCs), obtained when the disease was refractory, from a patient treated with antithyroid drugs. The receptors here all came from a female donor with Graves disease. Both conserved end residues are part of each CDR3. D genes are given only for firm matches. For some rows the clone size is stated as once, few or many, or as a class when expanded; others skip it.

cdr3_length,clone_size,d_call,v_call,j_call,cdr3_nt,cdr3_aa
13,few,TRBD2,TRBV6-1,TRBJ2-7,TGTGCCAGCAGCGTCGGGCGGGGGAACGAGCAGTACTTC,CASSVGRGNEQYF
15,few,-,TRBV19,TRBJ1-6,TGTGCCAGTAGTCCTGAGAGCTCCTATAATTCACCCCTCCACTTT,CASSPESSYNSPLHF
14,-,-,TRBV19,TRBJ1-1,TGTGCCAGTATGGTTGAGGTAGGCGACACTGAAGCTTTCTTT,CASMVEVGDTEAFF
14,few,TRBD2,TRBV6-1,TRBJ2-7,TGTGCCAGCAGGGTACAGCGGGGAGCCTACGAGCAGTACTTC,CASRVQRGAYEQYF
19,few,-,TRBV20-1,TRBJ2-7,TGCAGTGCTAAGGCTCAGACCGGTATCCCCGGGCATGGGGCCTACGAGCAGTACTTC,CSAKAQTGIPGHGAYEQYF
13,-,-,TRBV6-1,TRBJ1-6,TGTGCCAGCAGCACGGCGGATAATTCACCCCTCCACTTT,CASSTADNSPLHF
14,-,TRBD1,TRBV18,TRBJ2-7,TGTGCCAGCTCACCTGGCGACAGGGTAGGGGAGCAGTACTTC,CASSPGDRVGEQYF
16,-,TRBD1,TRBV12-3/TRBV12-4,TRBJ1-3,TGTGCCAGCAGTTTGTCTACAGGGGGCTTCGGAAACACCATATATTTT,CASSLSTGGFGNTIYF
18,few,TRBD1,TRBV5-1,TRBJ1-6,TGCGCCAGCAGCTTGGAGGGACAGGACTTCTCCTATAATTCACCCCTCCACTTT,CASSLEGQDFSYNSPLHF
16,-,-,TRBV9,TRBJ2-7,TGTGCCAGCAGCGTAGACGGCAACCCCCCTCGCGACGAGCAGTACTTC,CASSVDGNPPRDEQYF
13,few,-,TRBV6-1,TRBJ1-5,TGTGCCAGCAGCCCAGGGGAGGGGAAGCCCCAGCATTTT,CASSPGEGKPQHF
16,-,TRBD2,TRBV6-2/TRBV6-3,TRBJ2-7,TGTGCCAGCAGTTTAGAACTACCGGGACTAGGTAGAGAGCAGTACTTC,CASSLELPGLGREQYF
15,few,TRBD1,TRBV11-2,TRBJ2-2,TGTGCCAGCAGCCGGGGACAGCCCAACACCGGGGAGCTGTTTTTT,CASSRGQPNTGELFF
14,once,-,TRBV30,TRBJ1-1,TGTGCCTGGAGCACGTGGGGAAAGGGCACTGAAGCTTTCTTT,CAWSTWGKGTEAFF
16,few,-,TRBV20-1,TRBJ1-6,TGCAGTGCTAGAGATATAGGGGCGCAAGATAATTCACCCCTCCACTTT,CSARDIGAQDNSPLHF
17,few,-,TRBV27,TRBJ2-2,TGTGCCAGCAGTCCCGATCGGACAGAAACGAACACCGGGGAGCTGTTTTTT,CASSPDRTETNTGELFF
11,few,TRBD1,TRBV29-1,TRBJ1-1,TGCAGCGTCCTAATGGACAGGGCCGCTTTCTTT,CSVLMDRAAFF
14,-,-,TRBV19,TRBJ1-3,TGTGCCAGTAGTCAGGACTTCTCTGGAAACACCATATATTTT,CASSQDFSGNTIYF
16,-,TRBD2,TRBV6-1,TRBJ2-1,TGTGCCAGCACCCTCGGAGGAGTAGCGGGGCTGAATGAGCAGTTCTTC,CASTLGGVAGLNEQFF
16,-,-,TRBV7-2,TRBJ1-1,TGTGCCAGCAGCTCCCGTGCGGGGGCAGTGGACACTGAAGCTTTCTTT,CASSSRAGAVDTEAFF
14,-,-,TRBV27,TRBJ2-4,TGTGCCAGCAGTGCCTACAGGGTGTCAAACATTCAGTACTTC,CASSAYRVSNIQYF
15,few,TRBD2,TRBV12-3/TRBV12-4,TRBJ2-7,TGTGCCAGCAAACCCCTAGCGGGAGGGCCGGGAGAGCAGTACTTC,CASKPLAGGPGEQYF
15,-,-,TRBV9,TRBJ2-1,TGTGCCAGCACTCCCACCGGAGTTTCCTACAATGAGCAGTTCTTC,CASTPTGVSYNEQFF
14,-,TRBD2,TRBV5-1,TRBJ2-2,TGCGCCAGCACCCTACTAGCGGGTACCGGGGAGCTGTTTTTT,CASTLLAGTGELFF
13,many,TRBD1,TRBV6-1,TRBJ1-2,TGTGCCAGCAGTATGGACAGGGGCTATGGCTACACCTTC,CASSMDRGYGYTF
14,once,TRBD1,TRBV5-4,TRBJ1-4,TGTGCCAGCAGCGTGGGACAGGCTAATGAAAAACTGTTTTTT,CASSVGQANEKLFF
15,-,TRBD1,TRBV5-1,TRBJ1-2,TGCGCCAGCAACGAACCGACAGGGGGCAGGAGGGGCTACACCTTC,CASNEPTGGRRGYTF
15,-,-,TRBV11-2,TRBJ1-2,TGTGCCAGCAGCTCCCGTGGGGGGGCGAACTATGGCTACACCTTC,CASSSRGGANYGYTF
13,-,-,TRBV6-1,TRBJ1-1,TGTGCCAGCAGCAGGTCGGCAAACACTGAAGCTTTCTTT,CASSRSANTEAFF
18,-,TRBD2,TRBV12-3/TRBV12-4,TRBJ2-2,TGTGCCAGCAGTCAGGGACTAGCGGGAGGGCCGCTCACCGGGGAGCTGTTTTTT,CASSQGLAGGPLTGELFF
14,few,-,TRBV7-9,TRBJ1-6,TGTGCCTCGAAGGCCACGGACCGTTATTCACCCCTCCACTTT,CASKATDRYSPLHF
14,-,TRBD1,TRBV2,TRBJ1-1,TGTGCCAGCACGGTCAGGACAGGGGGCACTGAAGCTTTCTTT,CASTVRTGGTEAFF
15,few,-,TRBV5-5,TRBJ1-2,TGTGCCAGCACCGAAAGGGCAGGGGCAAGCTATGGCTACACCTTC,CASTERAGASYGYTF
15,many,TRBD2,TRBV20-1,TRBJ2-5,TGCAGTGCCCTACTAGCGGGAGGGCCTGGAGAGACCCAGTACTTC,CSALLAGGPGETQYF
12,-,-,TRBV25-1,TRBJ1-2,TGTGCCAGCACCGGACATACCTATGGCTACACCTTC,CASTGHTYGYTF
12,many,-,TRBV7-9,TRBJ1-6,TGTGCCAGCAGCTTGGACAATTCACCCCTCCACTTT,CASSLDNSPLHF
13,few,-,TRBV6-1,TRBJ2-6,TGTGCCAGCAGTGCCCTCCGGGCCAACGTCCTGACTTTC,CASSALRANVLTF